The 22 T cell receptor beta chains in this list originate from one sample, sequenced in a study of blood T cell repertoires in COVID-19. TCRdb's table, derived via immunoSEQ multiplex PCR, lists solely in-frame clones and lacks some. The sample carries fewer than 200,000 clones, about four fifths recorded once. The sequenced material came from PBMCs or T cells enriched from blood (not recorded which). The receptors stem from a woman between 50 and 59 years old in a cohort exposed to, infected with or recovered from COVID-19 (not recorded which).

The rearrangement joins TRBV7-2 to TRBJ2-7; 10 nucleotides align to TRBD2. The CDR3 sequence is 17 residues long. The J segment lost 4 bases and the V segment lost 6 bases, leaving 15 bases of the junction unmatched. The germline V gene encodes CDR1 SGHTA and CDR2 FQGNSA. The CDR3 bases are TGTGCCAGCAGTTATAGCGGTGCTAGCGGGAGTAGGTACGAGCAGTACTTC. Its translation is CASSYSGASGSRYEQYF.

This chain joins TRBV5-1 and TRBJ1-1, with D possibly matching TRBD1 (5 bases). CDR1 and CDR2 (germline): SGHRS, YFSETQ. Trimming shortened V by 5 bases and J by 4 bases, and 12 bases separated the two germline ends. This CDR3 has 13 residues. DNA for the CDR3: TGCGCCAGCAGTCCTCGGGGGGGCACTGAAGCTTTCTTT. Protein sequence: CASSPRGGTEAFF.

This chain connects TRBV28 to TRBJ2-4; D is possibly TRBD2 (7 bases). Germline CDR1 is MDHEN and CDR2 is SYDVKM. V lost 7 bases, J lost 8 bases, and 15 bases lay in between. The CDR3 sequence is 13 residues long. In DNA form, the CDR3 reads TGTGCCAGCACCGACCGAGGGGGGGACATTCAGTACTTC. This translates into CASTDRGGDIQYF.

The chain has TRBV27 and TRBJ1-1, with D unresolved. Trimming stripped 5 bases from V and 2 bases from J, with 15 bases between. The CDR3 has 15 residues. Germline CDR1 reads MNHEY; CDR2 reads SMNVEV (reference sequence). The CDR3 here is CASSALSLINTEAFF. The CDR3 region has the DNA TGTGCCAGCAGTGCACTAAGTCTTATTAACACTGAAGCTTTCTTT.

The chain links TRBV6-6 to TRBJ1-5, with D uncertain. The CDR3 has 13 residues. Germline CDR1 reads MNHNY; CDR2 reads SVGAGI (reference sequence). V lost 5 bases and J lost 6, with 11 bases in between. CDR3 nucleotide sequence: TGTGCCAGCAGTCACACGCCTGCTCAGCCCCAGCATTTT. Translated: CASSHTPAQPQHF.

V and J are TRBV6-2 or TRBV6-3 and TRBJ1-2; possibly TRBD1 for D (5 bases). Germline loops: CDR1 MNHEY, CDR2 SVGEGT. V lost 1 base and J 4 bases, leaving 13 bases between the germline ends. The CDR3 is 15 residues long. This chain's CDR3 is CASSYYETDIYGYTF. The CDR3 DNA is TGTGCCAGCAGTTACTACGAGACAGATATCTATGGCTACACCTTC.

This chain links TRBV7-6 with TRBJ1-4; maybe TRBD1 (5 bases). Looked up from germline, CDR1 is SGHVS and CDR2 is FNYEAQ. This CDR3 contains 14 residues. Trimming removed 5 bases at V and 2 bases at J, with 9 bases between. In nucleotides, the CDR3 is TGTGCCAGCAGCGGGGGGGTTACTAATGAAAAACTGTTTTTT. It yields the protein CASSGGVTNEKLFF.

This clone occurred once. J is TRBJ1-2 and V is TRBV28; TRBD1 agrees at 7 bases. This CDR3 contains 14 residues. Germline V gives CDR1 MDHEN, CDR2 SYDVKM. Germline trimming cut 5 bases from V and 1 base from J; bases unmatched to any gene: 4. CDR3 region: CASSRTGINYGYTF. The CDR3 region has the DNA TGTGCCAGCAGTCGGACAGGCATTAACTATGGCTACACCTTC.

V usage is TRBV6-5 and J usage is TRBJ1-2; the match to TRBD1 covers 9 bases. CDR3 length: 15 amino acids. The germline V gene encodes CDR1 MNHEY and CDR2 SVGAGI. Trimming at V came to 5 bases and at J to 7 bases, leaving 11 bases not matched to a gene. CDR3 amino acids: CASSPDRGSLSGYTF. In DNA, the CDR3 is TGTGCCAGCAGTCCCGACAGGGGGTCCCTTTCTGGCTACACCTTC.

The chain uses TRBV27 and TRBJ2-2; D remains ambiguous. Trimming pared 3 bases from V and 7 bases from J, leaving 3 bases between. The CDR3 totals 11 residues. Germline CDR1 reads MNHEY; CDR2 reads SMNVEV (reference sequence). The CDR3 region is CASSFSGELFF. The CDR3 DNA sequence: TGTGCCAGCAGTTTCAGCGGGGAGCTGTTTTTT.

The V call is TRBV14, the J call TRBJ1-1, with D hard to call. Trimming left V 4 bases short and J 1 base short, with 10 bases between. Per the germline V gene, CDR1 is SGHDN and CDR2 is FVKESK. The CDR3 extends over 14 amino acids. The DNA for the CDR3 is TGTGCCAGCAGCCGGTATGGCACGAACACTGAAGCTTTCTTT. It is translated as CASSRYGTNTEAFF.

This clone was observed a single time. A read error may produce the germline difference seen at one junction end. The chain joins TRBV7-7 to TRBJ2-3, with TRBD1 matching 8 bases. The germline V gene has CDR1 SSHAT and CDR2 FNYEAQ (reference sequence). CDR3 length: 17 residues. The CDR3 region has the DNA TGTGCTAGCAGCCGACAACCTGTGGGACAGGGCACAGATACGCAGTATTTT. Translated, it gives CASSRQPVGQGTDTQYF.

CDR3 amino acids: CASSLIEGANQPQHF. CDR3 nucleotide sequence: TGTGCCAGCAGTTTAATAGAGGGGGCGAATCAGCCCCAGCATTTT. This chain links TRBV7-2 with TRBJ1-5, with 7 bases lining up with TRBD1. V lost 6 bases, J lost 4 bases, and 9 bases stayed unmatched. Germline assignment: CDR1 SGHTA and CDR2 FQGNSA. CDR3 size: 15 residues.

The chain recombines TRBV15 with TRBJ2-5; D not resolved. Between the trimmed V and J ends, which lost 2 bases and 3 bases, there was a span of 13 bases. The V gene's germline CDR1 is LNHNV and CDR2 YYDKDF (reference sequence). CDR3 size: 15 residues. CDR3 amino acids: CATSRSPGTKETQYF. The DNA for the CDR3 is TGTGCCACCAGCAGATCTCCGGGTACCAAAGAGACCCAGTACTTC.

The sample holds one count of this clone. The chain joins TRBV3-1 (or the pseudogene TRBV3-2) to TRBJ1-2, with a weak D call TRBD1 (5 bases). Germline V gene data show CDR1 as LGHDT and CDR2 as YNNKEL (reference sequence). The V gene lost 1 base and the J gene lost 2 bases, with 11 bases spanning the gap. The CDR3 loop spans 15 amino acids. CDR3 sequence: CASSQVFGGNYGYTF. DNA for the CDR3: TGTGCCAGCAGCCAAGTTTTTGGGGGGAACTATGGCTACACCTTC.

The chain carries TRBV6-5 and TRBJ1-2; 9 bases fit TRBD1. Germline CDR1 MNHEY, CDR2 SVGAGI. The CDR3 has 14 amino acids. J gave up 5 bases and V 6 bases, and 7 bases lay outside the gene matches. The CDR3 spells CASRDRGFGYGYTF. In DNA form, the CDR3 reads TGTGCCAGCAGGGACAGGGGATTTGGTTATGGCTACACCTTC.

The V and J genes are TRBV19 and TRBJ1-1, with 8 nucleotides matching TRBD1. The V gene end was trimmed by 7 bases and the J gene end by 2 bases; junction bases not matched to a gene: 18. This CDR3 region has 18 residues. Germline V gives CDR1 LNHDA, CDR2 SQIVND (reference sequence). Here the CDR3 reads CASTPWFRGPTQNTEAFF. CDR3 DNA: TGTGCCAGTACCCCCTGGTTCAGGGGGCCAACACAAAACACTGAAGCTTTCTTT. Complete variable domain (other parts from reference TRBV19 and TRBJ1-1): DGGITQSPKYLFRKEGQNVTLSCEQNLNHDAMYWYRQDPGQGLRLIYYSQIVNDFQKGDIAEGYSVSREKKESFPLTVTSAQKNPTAFYLCASTPWFRGPTQNTEAFFGQGTRLTVV.

This clone was seen only a few times. V usage is TRBV2 and J usage is TRBJ2-7, with D unresolved. V lost 6 bases and J lost 5, with 17 bases in between. The germline V gene encodes CDR1 SNHLY and CDR2 FYNNEI. The CDR3 totals 14 residues. This chain's CDR3 is CASSALHGTHEQYF. The CDR3 nucleotides are TGTGCCAGCAGCGCCTTGCATGGTACACACGAGCAGTACTTC. The full variable domain, its missing parts supplied by reference TRBV2 and TRBJ2-7, is EPEVTQTPSHQVTQMGQEVILRCVPISNHLYFYWYRQILGQKVEFLVSFYNNEISEKSEIFDDQFSVERPDGSNFTLKIRSTKLEDSAMYFCASSALHGTHEQYFGPGTRLTVT.

The table lists this clone with a count of one. The CDR3, as DNA: TGTGCCAGTAGTGGACAAGACAGAGTAAACACCGGGGAGCTGTTTTTT. This encodes CASSGQDRVNTGELFF. The chain combines TRBV19 with TRBJ2-2; D perhaps matches TRBD1 (5 bases). The CDR3 covers 16 residues. The germline CDR1 and CDR2 sequences are LNHDA and SQIVND (reference sequence). V was trimmed by 5 bases and J by 2 bases, leaving 15 bases between them. Full variable domain (remainder filled in from reference TRBV19 and TRBJ2-2): DGGITQSPKYLFRKEGQNVTLSCEQNLNHDAMYWYRQDPGQGLRLIYYSQIVNDFQKGDIAEGYSVSREKKESFPLTVTSAQKNPTAFYLCASSGQDRVNTGELFFGEGSRLTVL.

This chain joins TRBV27 and TRBJ1-5; a possible D gene is TRBD1 (5 bases). The length of the CDR3 is 14 residues. Trimming shortened V by 6 bases and J by 0 bases, and 9 bases separated the two germline ends. CDR1 is MNHEY and CDR2 is SMNVEV in the germline V gene (reference sequence). The CDR3 is CASSYQGSNQPQHF. CDR3 nucleotide sequence: TGTGCCAGCAGCTATCAGGGTAGCAATCAGCCCCAGCATTTT.

The chain combines TRBV28 with TRBJ1-5; the match to TRBD1 covers 7 bases. The V gene end was trimmed by 3 bases and the J gene end by 6 bases; junction bases not matched to a gene: 11. CDR1 and CDR2 from the germline V gene are MDHEN and SYDVKM. CDR3 length equals 16 residues. CDR3 DNA sequence: TGTGCCAGCAGTTTTCTGTCAGGGGGAAGGCGTCAGCCCCAGCATTTT. Translating gives CASSFLSGGRRQPQHF.

This clone was observed once. The CDR3 DNA reads as TGTGCCAGCAGAGACTGGACAGGGCAAGGGCAGTACTTC. This codes for CASRDWTGQGQYF. The rearrangement links TRBV25-1 to TRBJ2-7; 8 bases map to TRBD1. The germline V gene has CDR1 MGHDK and CDR2 SYGVNS. CDR3 length equals 13 residues. Trimming at V came to 6 bases and at J to 9 bases, leaving 10 bases not matched to a gene.